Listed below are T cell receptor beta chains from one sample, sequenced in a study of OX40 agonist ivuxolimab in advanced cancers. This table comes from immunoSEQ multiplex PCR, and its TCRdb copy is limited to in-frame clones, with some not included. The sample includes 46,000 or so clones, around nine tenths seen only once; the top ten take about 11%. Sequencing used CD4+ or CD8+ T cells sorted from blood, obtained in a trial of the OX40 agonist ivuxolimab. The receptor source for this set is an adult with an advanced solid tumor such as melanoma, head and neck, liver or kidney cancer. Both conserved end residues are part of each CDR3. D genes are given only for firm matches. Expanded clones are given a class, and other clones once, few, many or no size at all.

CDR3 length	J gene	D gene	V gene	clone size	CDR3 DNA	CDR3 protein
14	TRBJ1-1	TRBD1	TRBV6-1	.	TGTGCCACCAGGGGACAGGTCATGAACACTGAAGCTTTCTTT	CATRGQVMNTEAFF
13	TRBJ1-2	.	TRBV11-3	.	TGTGCCAGCAGCTTAGGCCTAATGGGCGGCTACACCTTC	CASSLGLMGGYTF
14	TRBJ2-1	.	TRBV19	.	TGTGCCAGTAGTAGGGACACCGCCTACAATGAGCAGTTCTTC	CASSRDTAYNEQFF
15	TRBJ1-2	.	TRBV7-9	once	TGTGCCAGCAGCTCAAATCCGGGAGAGAGGAATGGCTACACCTTC	CASSSNPGERNGYTF
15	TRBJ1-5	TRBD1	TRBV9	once	TGTGCCAGCAGCCCGGGACAGGGGGTCGATCAGCCCCAGCATTTT	CASSPGQGVDQPQHF
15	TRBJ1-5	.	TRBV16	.	TGTGCCAGCAGCCAGTCCCGGGACTTACATCAGCCCCAGCATTTT	CASSQSRDLHQPQHF
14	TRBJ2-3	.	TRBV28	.	TGTGCCAGCAGTGGACTTGGTAGCACAGATACGCAGTATTTT	CASSGLGSTDTQYF
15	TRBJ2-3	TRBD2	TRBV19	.	TGTGCCAGTACCATCGGACTAGCGATCACAGATACGCAGTATTTT	CASTIGLAITDTQYF
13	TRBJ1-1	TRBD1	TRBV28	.	TGTGCCAGCAGGCCAACAGGGGGCCATGAAGCTTTCTTT	CASRPTGGHEAFF
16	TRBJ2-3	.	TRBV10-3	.	TGTGCCATCAGTGAGTCGCAGGGGGGCAGCACAGATACGCAGTATTTT	CAISESQGGSTDTQYF
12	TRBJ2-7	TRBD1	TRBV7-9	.	TGTGCCAGCAGCTCGGACAGGGAGGAGCAGTACTTC	CASSSDREEQYF